These 13 T cell receptor beta chains were sequenced from one sample in a study of blood T cell repertoires in COVID-19 (dated by TCRdb to between 2020 and 2021). Libraries were constructed by the immunoSEQ multiplex PCR assay. Held by TCRdb, this immuneACCESS table contains in-frame sequences only and omits some clones. Under half of the omission traces to an unresolved V gene where checked; the cause of the rest is unknown. This sample comprises approximately 470,000 clones, about 85% of them detected only once. The ten largest clones represent 0.7% of the sample. Sequenced material: PBMCs or T cells enriched from blood (not recorded which). These receptors originate from a woman in her late teens or twenties who had recovered from COVID-19.

The V gene is TRBV25-1, the J gene TRBJ2-3; D gene unclear. The CDR3 contains 9 residues. In germline, CDR1 is MGHDK, CDR2 SYGVNS. The V end was cut by 4 bases, the J end by 14 bases, with 7 bases between. CDR3 coding DNA: TGTGCCAGCAGTGCCGATAGGTATTTT. Translating it yields CASSADRYF. The whole variable domain, filled in from reference TRBV25-1 and TRBJ2-3, reads EADIYQTPRYLVIGTGKKITLECSQTMGHDKMYWYQQDPGMELHLIHYSYGVNSTEKGDLSSESTVSRIRTEHFPLTLESARPSHTSQYLCASSADRYFGPGTRLTVL.

V is TRBV3-1 (or the pseudogene TRBV3-2) and J is TRBJ2-3; 16 positions match TRBD2. Germline lookup yields CDR1 LGHDT and CDR2 YNNKEL (reference sequence). V lost 4 bases, J lost 8 bases, and 15 bases stayed unmatched. The CDR3 extends over 19 amino acids. The CDR3 coding sequence is TGTGCCAGCAGCCCGCTCGGGACTAGCGGGGGGGAGCTTCTGGGTACGCAGTATTTT. It is translated as CASSPLGTSGGELLGTQYF.

The V call is TRBV21-1, the J call TRBJ2-7; the DNA was not compared with TRBD2, the D call given in the table. TRBV21-1 corresponds to a pseudogene. This CDR3 comprises 15 residues. This CDR3 is CASTQGGGSDYEQYF. CDR3 DNA: TGTGCCAGCACCCAGGGAGGAGGGTCAGACTACGAGCAGTACTTC.

The V call is TRBV7-2, the J call TRBJ2-3; no firm D call. The CDR3 covers 12 residues. The germline CDR1 and CDR2 sequences are SGHTA and FQGNSA. Trimming took off 5 bases at V and 5 bases at J, with 8 bases between the two ends. This CDR3 reads CASSGPRDTQYF. The CDR3 nucleotides are TGTGCCAGCAGCGGGCCCAGAGATACGCAGTATTTT.

This clone was observed once. The chain has TRBV27 and TRBJ1-4; TRBD1 matches 9 bases. Germline-derived CDR1 and CDR2 are MNHEY and SMNVEV (reference sequence). Trimming at V came to 2 bases and at J to 2 bases, leaving 15 bases not matched to a gene. The CDR3 has 20 residues. CDR3 sequence reads: CASSLGPGQGPFVTNEKLFF. The CDR3 coding sequence is TGTGCCAGCAGTTTAGGACCGGGACAGGGCCCGTTTGTCACTAATGAAAAACTGTTTTTT. Filled out from reference TRBV27 and TRBJ1-4, the complete variable domain reads EAQVTQNPRYLITVTGKKLTVTCSQNMNHEYMSWYRQDPGLGLRQIYYSMNVEVTDKGDVPEGYKVSRKEKRNFPLILESPSPNQTSLYFCASSLGPGQGPFVTNEKLFFGSGTQLSVL.

Comment on this clone: A junction end diverges from the germline sequence, so it may reflect a read error. This rearrangement joins TRBV6-1 to TRBJ1-4; 7 bases align to TRBD1. Germline CDR1 MNHNS, CDR2 SASEGT. This CDR3 is 14 amino acids long. The CDR3 coding sequence is TGTGCCAGCAGGGAAGGGACAGTAAATGAAAAACTGTTTTTT. Protein product: CASREGTVNEKLFF.

The V gene is TRBV2, the J gene TRBJ2-5; 11 bases line up with TRBD2. The junction had 4 bases not matched to a gene; V was cut back by 7 bases and J by 3 bases. This CDR3 has 14 residues. Germline V gives CDR1 SNHLY, CDR2 FYNNEI. The CDR3 protein is CASTVTSGEETQYF. The CDR3 DNA reads as TGTGCCAGCACTGTGACTAGCGGGGAAGAGACCCAGTACTTC.

The chain links TRBV24-1 to TRBJ2-7, with 10 bases that match TRBD2. CDR1 and CDR2 (germline): KGHDR, SFDVKD. With 4 bases clipped from V and 2 bases from J, the junction kept 4 bases outside the gene matches. The CDR3 consists of 15 residues. The CDR3 sequence is CATSDPTSGTYEQYF. Here the CDR3 DNA reads TGTGCCACCAGTGACCCTACTAGCGGGACCTACGAGCAGTACTTC.

This chain joins TRBV5-4 and TRBJ2-1, with TRBD1 matching over 10 bases. V trimming: 4 bases; J trimming: 3 bases; junction bases outside the gene matches: 7. The germline gives CDR1 SGHNT, CDR2 YYREEE (reference sequence). This CDR3 contains 16 residues. CDR3 residues: CASSPGQGRSYNEQFF. CDR3 bases: TGTGCCAGCAGCCCGGGACAGGGGAGAAGCTACAATGAGCAGTTCTTC.

This rearrangement joins TRBV18 to TRBJ1-2, with TRBD1 matching over 9 bases. The CDR3 is 17 amino acids. Germline CDR1 reads KGHSH; CDR2 reads LQKENI. The V segment lost 7 bases and the J segment 0 bases; nucleotides outside the gene matches: 12. In nucleotides, the CDR3 is TGTGCCAGCTTACAACCGGGACAGGGAAATACTAACTATGGCTACACCTTC. This encodes CASLQPGQGNTNYGYTF.

A remark on this clone: The same CDR3 is also encoded by other DNA sequences in this sample. The chain is built from TRBV2 and TRBJ1-2; 7 bases are shared with TRBD1. V shed 0 bases, J shed 8 bases, and the junction held 6 bases outside the gene matches. The CDR3 totals 14 residues. Germline V lookup: CDR1 SNHLY, CDR2 FYNNEI. CDR3 region: CASSEARQGGGYTF. Written as DNA, the CDR3 is TGTGCCAGCAGTGAAGCGCGACAGGGTGGAGGCTACACCTTC. Variable domain in full (rest from reference TRBV2 and TRBJ1-2): EPEVTQTPSHQVTQMGQEVILRCVPISNHLYFYWYRQILGQKVEFLVSFYNNEISEKSEIFDDQFSVERPDGSNFTLKIRSTKLEDSAMYFCASSEARQGGGYTFGSGTRLTVV.

The genes are TRBV7-2 and TRBJ2-3; D remains unclear. Germline V gives CDR1 SGHTA, CDR2 FQGNSA. The CDR3 loop spans 12 amino acids. The V end lost 5 bases, the J end lost 2 bases, and 5 bases lay between the germline ends. CDR3 sequence reads: CASSPYTDTQYF. The CDR3 DNA reads TGTGCCAGCAGCCCCTACACAGATACGCAGTATTTT.

V usage is TRBV30 and J usage is TRBJ2-7; tentative D call: TRBD2 (5 bases). The V gene lost 2 bases and the J gene lost 7 bases, with 15 bases spanning the gap. The CDR3 extends over 13 amino acids. Germline V gene sequence: CDR1 GTSNPN, CDR2 SVGIG (reference sequence). The CDR3 sequence is CAWSWSRPGEQYF. CDR3 coding DNA: TGTGCCTGGAGTTGGTCCAGACCGGGAGAGCAGTACTTC.